This T cell receptor beta chain stems from a study of T cells in Graves' hyperthyroidism and ophthalmopathy. Study-level results: In validation, the model predicted ophthalmopathy. These predictions came a median about 6.5 months before onset.

The study based diagnoses on clinical symptoms, serum thyroxine and TRAb, thyroid ultrasound and orbital computed tomography. Authors of the study amplified TCR beta CDR3 regions from RNA transcripts. HTBI primers were employed in a first-round RT-PCR of the TCR CDR3. TCRdb processed the multiplex PCR reads anew with MiXCR; each CDR3 protein has one entry. The sample has around 660,000 distinct CDR3 sequences, roughly 46% seen once. Worth noting for this clonotype: Its antigen remains unknown.

The receptor was isolated from an adult man with Graves' disease, either hyperthyroidism or ophthalmopathy (not recorded which). Sequencing was carried out using peripheral blood or thyroid tissue (not recorded which).

CDR3 DNA: TGTGCCAGCAGCCAAGGGCGTGCTCAAGAGACCCAGTACTTC. Its translation is CASSQGRAQETQYF. This chain links TRBV7-6 with TRBJ2-5; D unresolved. The ends were cut back, 5 bases at V and 2 bases at J, with 12 bases in the middle. The CDR3 has 14 amino acids. The germline CDR1 and CDR2 sequences are SGHVS and FNYEAQ.